What follows describes a single TCR beta chain. As yet, its antigen is unknown. TCRdb keeps only in-frame clones here, not all; method: immunoSEQ multiplex PCR. The data contain around 220,000 clones, around 94% of them seen just once; the ten biggest clones take up 1.7%. The sample comes from a study of T cell responses to AZD1222 COVID-19 vaccine. Whole-study findings and limits: Repertoires were obtained solely post-peak T cell response.

This sample comprised peripheral blood, obtained 28 days after the second dose of the MenACWY control vaccine. The receptor was derived from an adult who received the MenACWY meningococcal vaccine as a control.

This CDR3 reads CASRDRSSSGNTIYF. DNA of the CDR3: TGTGCCAGCAGGGACAGGTCTTCCTCTGGAAACACCATATATTTT. The chain is built from TRBV2 and TRBJ1-3; 7 nucleotides agree with TRBD1. The CDR3 has 15 amino acids. Germline CDR1 SNHLY, CDR2 FYNNEI. After removal of 6 bases from V and 0 bases from J, the junction contained 5 bases not matched to a gene.